This T cell receptor beta chain was obtained from a study of blood T cells in healthy people across ages. Study summary: Researchers report that template switching captured about one barcoded beta molecule per two T cells.

Primed by a sample-barcoded 5' primer and a J-beta primer mix, a second PCR proceeded for 7 to 11 cycles. TCRdb called the 5' RACE reads again in MiXCR, with one record for every CDR3 protein. In the table there are roughly 1 million distinct CDR3 sequences, roughly 24% of which are singletons. Of note for this clonotype: The target antigen is unknown.

Whole-study results and caveats: Whereas aged donors had fewer naive CD4+ cells, long-lived donors had more of them and higher diversity.

This sample also appeared in a second study, on T cells of mothers and their children.

The sequenced sample consisted of blood. The sequence was collected from a girl aged 2-10 years in good health.

CDR3 sequence: CASSLAGTPRISYF. The CDR3 region has the DNA TGTGCCAGCAGCTTAGCCGGGACCCCCAGGATCTCGTACTTC. This rearrangement joins TRBV7-2 to TRBJ2-5; TRBD1 or TRBD2 may be the D gene (5 bases each). The CDR3 sequence is 14 residues long. The germline gives CDR1 SGHTA, CDR2 FQGNSA. The ends were cut back, 0 bases at V and 13 bases at J, with 18 bases in the middle.